This TCR beta chain was recorded in a study of PD-1 blockade in classical Hodgkin lymphoma. Brentuximab vedotin exposure varied, and every patient relapsed after autologous stem cell transplantation. Thawed PBMCs were the source of CD4+ T cells, purified by magnetic negative selection. Classification of best responses gave complete response, partial response or progressive disease. Assay used: immunoSEQ multiplex PCR; TCRdb lists only in-frame clones, some missing. The data show 10,000 to 15,000 clones, around 90% seen once. This CDR3 region has 15 residues. The V and J ends lost 2 bases and 6 bases, in that order; junction bases with no gene match: 6. CDR1 SEHNR and CDR2 FQNEAQ come from the germline V gene (reference sequence). Study findings and constraints: Newly diagnosed and completely responding patients shared comparable baseline diversity.

Details on this clone: What it binds is unknown.

The chain is built from TRBV7-9 and TRBJ2-3, with 9 bases matching TRBD2. The origin of this receptor is a human donor with classical Hodgkin lymphoma. The specimen was CD4+ T cells from blood, collected at baseline. CDR3 in amino acids: CASSLRGLAVDTQYF. As DNA, the CDR3 is TGTGCCAGCAGCTTACGGGGACTAGCTGTGGATACGCAGTATTTT. Full variable domain (remainder filled in from reference TRBV7-9 and TRBJ2-3): DTGVSQNPRHKITKRGQNVTFRCDPISEHNRLYWYRQTLGQGPEFLTYFQNEAQLEKSRLLSDRFSAERPKGSFSTLEIQRTEQGDSAMYLCASSLRGLAVDTQYFGPGTRLTVL.